This entry is about one T cell receptor beta chain. The data belong to a study of T cell changes during pregnancy in multiple sclerosis. Only in-frame clones appear in the TCRdb table, and some are missing; sequencing was by immunoSEQ multiplex PCR. This table holds around 41,000 clones, around 93% found once. With V trimmed by 6 bases and J by 8 bases, 10 bases remained unmatched. The CDR3 covers 13 residues. CDR1 SQVTM and CDR2 ANQGSEA come from the germline V gene. The specimen comprised CD4+ T cells from peripheral blood mononuclear cells, sampled in the third trimester of pregnancy. J is TRBJ1-1 and V is TRBV29-1; 9 bases agree with TRBD1. The source of this sequence is a female donor in good health, enrolled as a control in a pregnancy study. CDR3 residues: CSVMTGGRSEAFF. The CDR3 DNA reads TGCAGCGTCATGACAGGGGGTCGGTCGGAAGCTTTCTTT.